This entry lists 5 T cell receptor beta chains sequenced from one sample in a study of post-analysis software for immune sequencing data. Study conclusions and caveats: With TRBV5-6, TRBV5-1 and TRBV20-1 included, a handful of TRBV segments were more frequent in patients than in controls.

Libraries were made from TCR beta cDNA, and they carried unique molecular identifiers. TCRdb recomputed calls from the PCR reads with MiXCR, one row per CDR3 protein. The data show roughly 580,000 distinct CDR3 sequences, 40% to 50% seen once. Antigens for these TCRs are unknown. The sequenced material came from blood. These receptors all come from a girl between 10 and 17 years old with multiple sclerosis.

This chain connects TRBV28 to TRBJ2-5; TRBD1 aligns across 9 bases. The J call may be faulty, since TRBJ2-7 better matches the DNA end. CDR3 length: 14 residues. CDR1 is MDHEN and CDR2 is SYDVKM in the germline V gene. The CDR3 sequence is CASTLGTGRYEQYF. The DNA of the CDR3 is TGTGCCAGCACCTTAGGGACAGGGCGATACGAGCAGTACTTC.

A few counts support this clonotype. This chain links TRBV20-1 with TRBJ2-5; TRBD1 agrees at 11 bases. This CDR3 is built from 14 residues. CDR1 is DFQATT and CDR2 is SNEGSKA in the germline V gene (reference sequence). The V and J ends lost 6 bases and 4 bases, in that order; junction bases with no gene match: 7. This chain's CDR3 is CSALRGTGGETQYF. As DNA, the CDR3 is TGCAGTGCACTACGAGGGACAGGGGGAGAGACCCAGTACTTC.

The rearrangement uses TRBV10-1 and TRBJ2-7; TRBD2 matches 11 bases. The CDR3 runs 14 residues. Germline CDR1 reads WNHNN; CDR2 reads SYGVQD (reference sequence). V shed 2 bases and J 5 bases; nucleotides not matched to a gene: 2. CDR3 loop: CASSERGLADEQYF. CDR3 DNA sequence: TGCGCCAGCAGTGAGAGGGGACTAGCGGACGAGCAGTACTTC.

This chain links TRBV27 with TRBJ1-2; D is unclear. Trimming shortened V by 6 bases and J by 6 bases, and 17 bases separated the two germline ends. The length of the CDR3 is 14 residues. CDR1 MNHEY and CDR2 SMNVEV come from the germline V gene (reference sequence). CDR3 sequence: CASRFTGSMDGYTF. CDR3 DNA: TGTGCCAGCAGATTCACCGGGTCCATGGATGGCTACACCTTC.

This clonotype was counted between two and nine times. The chain is built from TRBV7-2 and TRBJ2-7; no firm D call. V lost 0 bases and J 6 bases, leaving 12 bases between the germline ends. This CDR3 has 14 residues. The germline V gene has CDR1 SGHTA and CDR2 FQGNSA. The CDR3 DNA reads TGTGCCAGCAGCTTAGCGTCCAGAGCTACCGAGCAGTACTTC. It translates to CASSLASRATEQYF.